Below, 22 T cell receptor beta chains from the same sample are listed, as sequenced in a study of cytomegalovirus exposure and HLA in healthy donors. 13 Jbeta primers and 60 Vbeta primers were used for the PCR. Sequencing was performed with immunoSEQ multiplex PCR; in TCRdb, only in-frame clones are kept and a portion is missing. This table has under 150,000 clones, roughly 80% appearing once. The material sequenced was PBMCs. The source of these receptors is a woman in her thirties or forties in good health and CMV-seropositive.

J is TRBJ2-1 and V is TRBV6-5; no definite D call. With 6 bases removed from V and 6 bases from J, the gap between germline ends came to 12 bases. The CDR3 runs to 13 residues. Germline-derived CDR1 and CDR2 are MNHEY and SVGAGI. The CDR3 spells CASSPTASNEQFF. CDR3 bases: TGTGCCAGCAGCCCCACCGCCAGCAATGAGCAGTTCTTC.

The rearrangement links TRBV29-1 to TRBJ2-1; D perhaps matches TRBD2 (5 bases). This CDR3 spans 13 amino acids. CDR1 SQVTM and CDR2 ANQGSEA come from the germline V gene. In nucleotides, the CDR3 is TGCGGCTTAGGGTCGGGAAATTACAATGAGCAGTTCTTC. Protein product: CGLGSGNYNEQFF.

The chain employs TRBV10-3 and TRBJ1-4; 9 positions match TRBD1. V lost 6 bases and J lost 7; bases outside the gene matches: 6. Germline CDR1 and CDR2: ENHRY and SYGVKD. The CDR3 covers 14 residues. For the CDR3, the DNA is TGTGCCATCAGAGGGGACAGGGACGGTGAAAAACTGTTTTTT. Its translation: CAIRGDRDGEKLFF.

The V gene is TRBV27, the J gene TRBJ1-5, with TRBD1 matching over 7 bases. CDR3 size: 17 residues. CDR1 is MNHEY and CDR2 is SMNVEV in the germline V gene (reference sequence). Germline trimming cut 4 bases from V and 5 bases from J; bases unmatched to any gene: 14. The CDR3 spells CASSSKMGGRGDQPQHF. DNA of the CDR3: TGTGCCAGCAGTTCAAAAATGGGCGGCAGGGGGGATCAGCCCCAGCATTTT.

This sequence joins TRBV5-4 and TRBJ2-5; 14 nucleotides match TRBD2. The CDR3 consists of 17 residues. The V gene's germline CDR1 is SGHNT and CDR2 YYREEE (reference sequence). The V gene end was trimmed by 2 bases and the J gene end by 3 bases; junction bases not matched to a gene: 6. The CDR3 DNA sequence: TGTGCCAGCAGCTTAATGGGACTAGCGGGGGTTAAAGAGACCCAGTACTTC. It codes for CASSLMGLAGVKETQYF.

The chain employs TRBV9 and TRBJ1-3; D is uncertain. Germline CDR1 SGDLS, CDR2 YYNGEE. The V end was cut by 4 bases, the J end by 14 bases, with 19 bases between. This CDR3 contains 13 residues. For the CDR3, the DNA is TGTGCCAGCAGCACCGGGGAGGCGCGCAGATTATATTTT. Protein product: CASSTGEARRLYF.

This sequence joins TRBV5-1 and TRBJ2-1; TRBD2 matches at 9 bases. Trimming at V came to 1 base and at J to 2 bases, leaving 10 bases not matched to a gene. Germline V gives CDR1 SGHRS, CDR2 YFSETQ. The CDR3 has 18 amino acids. As DNA, the CDR3 is TGCGCCAGCAGCTTGTGGGGCGGGGGGGCCAGTACCTACAATGAGCAGTTCTTC. Encoded protein: CASSLWGGGASTYNEQFF. The complete variable domain, with remaining parts taken from reference TRBV5-1 and TRBJ2-1, reads KAGVTQTPRYLIKTRGQQVTLSCSPISGHRSVSWYQQTPGQGLQFLFEYFSETQRNKGNFPGRFSGRQFSNSRSEMNVSTLELGDSALYLCASSLWGGGASTYNEQFFGPGTRLTVL.

This clone was picked up a small number of times. This sequence joins TRBV27 and TRBJ1-5, with 7 positions matching TRBD1. Germline V gives CDR1 MNHEY, CDR2 SMNVEV (reference sequence). The CDR3 is made up of 15 amino acids. After removal of 5 bases from V and 4 bases from J, the junction contained 8 bases not matched to a gene. The CDR3: CASSEGAGWNQPQHF. The CDR3 DNA is TGTGCCAGCAGTGAGGGGGCCGGTTGGAATCAGCCCCAGCATTTT.

V gene TRBV7-8 combines with J gene TRBJ2-5, with a tentative D call TRBD1 (5 bases). CDR3 length: 15 amino acids. Trimming left V 5 bases short and J 5 bases short, with 18 bases between. Germline V gene data show CDR1 as SGHVS and CDR2 as FQNEAQ. CDR3 sequence reads: CASSPGSRGGETQYF. The CDR3 DNA reads TGTGCCAGCAGCCCAGGGTCAAGGGGTGGTGAGACCCAGTACTTC.

This chain links TRBV5-4 with TRBJ2-3, with 11 nucleotides matching TRBD2. The CDR3 length is 15 residues. Germline CDR1 reads SGHNT; CDR2 reads YYREEE (reference sequence). V dropped 3 bases and J dropped 3; count of bases not matched to a gene: 3. CDR3 DNA: TGTGCCAGCAGCTCGAGGACTAGCGGGACAGATACGCAGTATTTT. Translation gives CASSSRTSGTDTQYF.

This clone was recorded only once. J is TRBJ2-5 and V is TRBV4-3; 9 bases are a match to TRBD2. Per germline, CDR1 LGHNA and CDR2 YSLEER. The junction had 5 bases not matched to a gene; V was cut back by 4 bases and J by 5 bases. The CDR3 has 14 amino acids. This chain's CDR3 is CASSLAGVYETQYF. The CDR3 DNA is TGCGCCAGCAGCCTAGCGGGGGTGTACGAGACCCAGTACTTC.

In its sample, this clone was seen a few times. Within the sample, other DNA sequences also encode this same CDR3. The gene calls are TRBV5-1 and TRBJ1-1, with 8 bases matching TRBD1. J gave up 7 bases and V 6 bases, and 14 bases lay outside the gene matches. Germline lookup yields CDR1 SGHRS and CDR2 YFSETQ. The CDR3 is 15 amino acids. The CDR3 coding sequence is TGCGCCAGCACCGTCGGACAGGGCGTAAAGGGTGAAGCTTTCTTT. This gives the protein CASTVGQGVKGEAFF. The full variable domain, with the rest looked up from reference TRBV5-1 and TRBJ1-1, is KAGVTQTPRYLIKTRGQQVTLSCSPISGHRSVSWYQQTPGQGLQFLFEYFSETQRNKGNFPGRFSGRQFSNSRSEMNVSTLELGDSALYLCASTVGQGVKGEAFFGQGTRLTVV.

This chain joins TRBV30 and TRBJ2-5, with D maybe TRBD2 (5 bases). The J call is uncertain, as TRBJ2-7 better fits the DNA end. This CDR3 is built from 15 residues. The germline V gene encodes CDR1 GTSNPN and CDR2 SVGIG (reference sequence). The CDR3 DNA reads TGTGCCTGGAGGACTATGGCAGGTTGGACCTACGAGCAGTACTTC. This encodes CAWRTMAGWTYEQYF.

The chain is built from TRBV30 and TRBJ2-1; the match to TRBD1 covers 9 bases. Germline CDR1 is GTSNPN and CDR2 is SVGIG (reference sequence). The length of the CDR3 is 15 residues. The V and J ends lost 1 base and 3 bases, in that order; junction bases with no gene match: 4. CDR3 DNA: TGTGCCTGGAGTGCGGGACAGGGTATCTACAATGAGCAGTTCTTC. This codes for CAWSAGQGIYNEQFF.

V is TRBV19 and J is TRBJ1-5; the D is unclear. V lost 9 bases, J lost 0 bases, and 9 bases lay in between. Germline CDR1 reads LNHDA; CDR2 reads SQIVND (reference sequence). CDR3 size: 13 residues. CDR3 amino acids: CASSKLSNQPQHF. The CDR3 bases are TGTGCCAGCTCTAAACTTAGCAATCAGCCCCAGCATTTT.

This chain links TRBV15 with TRBJ2-7, with 7 positions matching TRBD1. The length of the CDR3 is 15 residues. CDR1 LNHNV and CDR2 YYDKDF come from the germline V gene (reference sequence). J was trimmed by 0 bases and V by 4 bases; bases with no gene match: 6. CDR3 DNA: TGTGCCACCAGCAATTGGGACAGCAACTCCTACGAGCAGTACTTC. Its protein is CATSNWDSNSYEQYF.

The chain uses TRBV30 and TRBJ1-5; a weak D match, TRBD1 (5 bases). The CDR3 has 15 amino acids. The germline CDR1 and CDR2 sequences are GTSNPN and SVGIG (reference sequence). V was pared by 3 bases and J by 0 bases, with 12 bases between. CDR3 in amino acids: CAWRRGGNSNQPQHF. CDR3 DNA: TGTGCCTGGAGGCGGGGGGGGAATAGCAATCAGCCCCAGCATTTT.

The rearrangement uses TRBV7-9 and TRBJ1-2; D is unclear. Germline V gene data show CDR1 as SEHNR and CDR2 as FQNEAQ (reference sequence). The CDR3 extends over 15 amino acids. Trimming removed 5 bases at V and 8 bases at J, with 21 bases between. CDR3 DNA sequence: TGTGCCAGCAGCCCCCCCAACTTGGCCGGAGGGGGCTACACCTTC. Protein: CASSPPNLAGGGYTF.

This chain links TRBV7-3 with TRBJ1-1; no reliable D call. V gave up 3 bases and J gave up 4 bases, with 9 bases separating them. The CDR3 has 13 amino acids. In germline, CDR1 is SGHTA, CDR2 FQGTGA. The DNA of the CDR3 is TGTGCCAGCAGCTTCTCCGGTGTCACTGAAGCTTTCTTT. This gives the protein CASSFSGVTEAFF.

The chain combines TRBV28 with TRBJ1-4; 7 positions match TRBD1. The junction had 8 bases not matched to a gene; V was cut back by 3 bases and J by 4 bases. This CDR3 comprises 16 residues. Per germline, CDR1 MDHEN and CDR2 SYDVKM. The CDR3 reads CASSLVPGQYNEKLFF. The CDR3 coding sequence is TGTGCCAGCAGTTTGGTGCCGGGACAGTATAATGAAAAACTGTTTTTT.

J is TRBJ1-5 and V is TRBV10-3, with D tentatively TRBD1 (6 bases). CDR3 length: 12 residues. V lost 5 bases and J 5 bases, leaving 7 bases between the germline ends. Germline assignment: CDR1 ENHRY and CDR2 SYGVKD. The CDR3 protein is CAISPGDQPQHF. In DNA form, the CDR3 reads TGTGCCATCAGTCCAGGGGATCAGCCCCAGCATTTT.

In regard to this clone: One junction end does not reproduce the germline sequence, and a read error may be involved. V and J are TRBV7-7 and TRBJ2-3; 15 nucleotides match TRBD2. From germline, CDR1 is SSHAT and CDR2 FNYEAQ (reference sequence). The CDR3 covers 16 residues. The CDR3 nucleotides are TGTGCTAGCAGCCTGGGGACTAGCGGGGGGCTAGATACGCAGTATTTT. It encodes CASSLGTSGGLDTQYF.